Listed below are T cell receptor beta chains from one sample, sequenced in a study of T-cell memory formation after mild COVID-19. TCRdb re-called the 5' RACE reads through MiXCR, storing one row per CDR3 protein. The sample contains some 600,000 distinct CDR3 sequences, around 16% of which appear only once. Sequenced input: PBMCs or a T cell subset sorted from them (not recorded which). These receptors came from an adult woman who had mild COVID-19 (a few samples of this study predate the infection). Cell type and time point are not known. CDR3s include the opening cysteine and the closing phenylalanine or tryptophan. D genes are given only for firm matches. Not all rows give a size; the values are once, few, many and, for expanded clones, a class.

v_call: TRBV12-3/TRBV12-4; clone_size: NA; d_call: NA; j_call: TRBJ1-1; cdr3_nt: TGTGCCAGCAGCTACGCAGGGGAGAACACTGAAGCTTTCTTT; cdr3_aa: CASSYAGENTEAFF
v_call: TRBV10-3; clone_size: few; d_call: NA; j_call: TRBJ2-1; cdr3_nt: TGTGCCACCGAAAAACGGGACCGTTACAATGAGCAGTTCTTC; cdr3_aa: CATEKRDRYNEQFF
v_call: TRBV7-8; clone_size: NA; d_call: NA; j_call: TRBJ1-1; cdr3_nt: TGTGCCAGCACCTCGGGTTCGGGCACTGAAGCTTTCTTT; cdr3_aa: CASTSGSGTEAFF
v_call: TRBV9; clone_size: few; d_call: TRBD1; j_call: TRBJ2-7; cdr3_nt: TGTGCCAGCAGCCGGATGCAGGGACAGAAATACGAGCAGTACTTC; cdr3_aa: CASSRMQGQKYEQYF
v_call: TRBV3-1; clone_size: NA; d_call: NA; j_call: TRBJ2-1; cdr3_nt: TGTGCCAGCAGCCAGGGCTCGACCGCGATATGGTATGAGCAGTTCTTC; cdr3_aa: CASSQGSTAIWYEQFF
v_call: TRBV7-3; clone_size: NA; d_call: TRBD1; j_call: TRBJ2-1; cdr3_nt: TGTGCCAGCAGCTCTGGACAGGGGTGGGATGAGCAGTTCTTC; cdr3_aa: CASSSGQGWDEQFF
v_call: TRBV5-6; clone_size: few; d_call: TRBD1; j_call: TRBJ1-4; cdr3_nt: TGTGCCAGCAGCTCTTCCGGGACAGACATCCGCTTGTGGGGAGAAAAACTGTTTTTT; cdr3_aa: CASSSSGTDIRLWGEKLFF
v_call: TRBV28; clone_size: NA; d_call: NA; j_call: TRBJ2-7; cdr3_nt: TGTGCCAGCAGGTTAGGATCCTACGAGCAGTACTTC; cdr3_aa: CASRLGSYEQYF
v_call: TRBV5-1; clone_size: few; d_call: NA; j_call: TRBJ2-2; cdr3_nt: TGCGCCAGCAGCTTGGCCTTGTGGTTAGCAAACACCGGGGAGCTGTTTTTT; cdr3_aa: CASSLALWLANTGELFF
v_call: TRBV18; clone_size: NA; d_call: NA; j_call: TRBJ2-2; cdr3_nt: TGTGCCAGCTCACCATCGGGGTCCGCGGGCACCGGGGAGCTGTTTTTT; cdr3_aa: CASSPSGSAGTGELFF
v_call: TRBV7-8; clone_size: few; d_call: TRBD2; j_call: TRBJ2-7; cdr3_nt: TGTGCCAGCAGCTTAGGAGCGGGGACCTCCTACGAGCAGTACTTC; cdr3_aa: CASSLGAGTSYEQYF
v_call: TRBV5-1; clone_size: many; d_call: NA; j_call: TRBJ2-2; cdr3_nt: TGCGCCAGCAGCTTGGCGGTACGGCAGCCCGCGAACACCGGGGAGCTGTTTTTT; cdr3_aa: CASSLAVRQPANTGELFF
v_call: TRBV11-3; clone_size: many; d_call: NA; j_call: TRBJ2-1; cdr3_nt: TGTGCCAGCAGCTTAGTTGGGCGGGAGCAGTTCTTC; cdr3_aa: CASSLVGREQFF
v_call: TRBV5-1; clone_size: NA; d_call: NA; j_call: TRBJ2-1; cdr3_nt: TGCGCCAGCAGCACCGGTGGGACACTCAATGAGCAGTTCTTC; cdr3_aa: CASSTGGTLNEQFF
v_call: TRBV12-3/TRBV12-4; clone_size: NA; d_call: TRBD1; j_call: TRBJ1-2; cdr3_nt: TGTGCCAGCAGGCGCGGACAGGGGGCTTACTATGGCTACACCTTC; cdr3_aa: CASRRGQGAYYGYTF
v_call: TRBV7-2; clone_size: few; d_call: TRBD1; j_call: TRBJ1-1; cdr3_nt: TGTGCCAGCAGCGCTCACAGGGGGCTCGAAGCTTTCTTT; cdr3_aa: CASSAHRGLEAFF
v_call: TRBV7-9; clone_size: NA; d_call: NA; j_call: TRBJ2-1; cdr3_nt: TGTGCCAGCAGCAAAAACCTGAAATCCTACAATGAGCAGTTCTTC; cdr3_aa: CASSKNLKSYNEQFF
v_call: TRBV20-1; clone_size: NA; d_call: NA; j_call: TRBJ1-5; cdr3_nt: TGCAGTGCTAGAGTACTCAGGGCGTGGGATCAGCCCCAGCATTTT; cdr3_aa: CSARVLRAWDQPQHF
v_call: TRBV7-7; clone_size: NA; d_call: NA; j_call: TRBJ2-3; cdr3_nt: TGTGCCAGCAGCTTAGTGGCGGGCACTAGCACAGATACGCAGTATTTT; cdr3_aa: CASSLVAGTSTDTQYF
v_call: TRBV5-1; clone_size: NA; d_call: NA; j_call: TRBJ1-6; cdr3_nt: TGCGCCAGCAGCTTGGAGGCGGCAGGCCTCTATAATTCACCCCTCCACTTT; cdr3_aa: CASSLEAAGLYNSPLHF
v_call: TRBV6-9; clone_size: NA; d_call: NA; j_call: TRBJ2-5; cdr3_nt: TGTGCCAGCATAACGACAGCCCAAGAGACCCAGTACTTC; cdr3_aa: CASITTAQETQYF
v_call: TRBV6-5; clone_size: few; d_call: TRBD2; j_call: TRBJ2-3; cdr3_nt: TGTGCCAGCAGTTACTCGCTAGCGGGAGGCGCCTGGGGCACAGATACGCAGTATTTT; cdr3_aa: CASSYSLAGGAWGTDTQYF
v_call: TRBV6-5; clone_size: NA; d_call: NA; j_call: TRBJ2-5; cdr3_nt: TGTGCCAGCAGTTACGACACTGAAGAGACCCAGTACTTC; cdr3_aa: CASSYDTEETQYF
v_call: TRBV7-2; clone_size: NA; d_call: NA; j_call: TRBJ2-3; cdr3_nt: TGTGCCAGCAGCCTCGGTCGGGGGTATGGAGATACGCAGTATTTT; cdr3_aa: CASSLGRGYGDTQYF
v_call: TRBV11-2; clone_size: few; d_call: NA; j_call: TRBJ2-2; cdr3_nt: TGTGCCAGCAGCTACCACCCCAGTGACGCGAACACCGGGGAGCTGTTTTTT; cdr3_aa: CASSYHPSDANTGELFF
v_call: TRBV12-3/TRBV12-4; clone_size: NA; d_call: NA; j_call: TRBJ1-4; cdr3_nt: TGTGCCAGCAGTTTAGGGACAGCCCTGTTTTTT; cdr3_aa: CASSLGTALFF
v_call: TRBV7-2; clone_size: many; d_call: TRBD1; j_call: TRBJ1-1; cdr3_nt: TGTGCCAGCAGCTTCGGACAGGGTCGGACTGAAGCTTTCTTT; cdr3_aa: CASSFGQGRTEAFF
v_call: TRBV7-9; clone_size: NA; d_call: NA; j_call: TRBJ1-5; cdr3_nt: TGTGCCAGCAGCTCCGCGGTGGGCAATCAGCCCCAGCATTTT; cdr3_aa: CASSSAVGNQPQHF
v_call: TRBV4-3; clone_size: NA; d_call: TRBD2; j_call: TRBJ2-3; cdr3_nt: TGCGCCAGCAGCCACCACGAGCGGGAGAGCGCAGATACGCAGTATTTT; cdr3_aa: CASSHHERESADTQYF
v_call: TRBV7-8; clone_size: NA; d_call: TRBD2; j_call: TRBJ2-5; cdr3_nt: TGTGCCAGCAGCCATGGACTAGCGGGAGTAGAAGAGACCCAGTACTTC; cdr3_aa: CASSHGLAGVEETQYF
v_call: TRBV29-1; clone_size: NA; d_call: TRBD2; j_call: TRBJ2-5; cdr3_nt: TGCAGCGTTGAAAGCGGGAGGTCCTCGGGGTACCAAGAGACCCAGTACTTC; cdr3_aa: CSVESGRSSGYQETQYF
v_call: TRBV6-2/TRBV6-3; clone_size: few; d_call: NA; j_call: TRBJ2-5; cdr3_nt: TGTGCCGCTACCTCGGGTTGGGGGGCGGCAGAGACCCAGTACTTC; cdr3_aa: CAATSGWGAAETQYF
v_call: TRBV6-1; clone_size: NA; d_call: TRBD2; j_call: TRBJ2-1; cdr3_nt: TGTGCCAGCAGTGGAGAGGGCGGGAGCCTCTACAATGAGCAGTTCTTC; cdr3_aa: CASSGEGGSLYNEQFF
v_call: TRBV12-3/TRBV12-4; clone_size: NA; d_call: NA; j_call: TRBJ2-7; cdr3_nt: TGTGCCAGCAGCTTATTTTCCCCGGGCTACGAGCAGTACTTC; cdr3_aa: CASSLFSPGYEQYF
v_call: TRBV9; clone_size: NA; d_call: TRBD1; j_call: TRBJ2-1; cdr3_nt: TGTGCCAGCAGCCCCACAGGGGGAAACGTCTATGAGCAGTTCTTC; cdr3_aa: CASSPTGGNVYEQFF
v_call: TRBV7-3; clone_size: few; d_call: TRBD2; j_call: TRBJ2-2; cdr3_nt: TGTGCCAGCAGCCCGATAGCGGGAGGGCCTTCCGGGGAGCTGTTTTTT; cdr3_aa: CASSPIAGGPSGELFF
v_call: TRBV20-1; clone_size: many; d_call: TRBD2; j_call: TRBJ2-3; cdr3_nt: TGCAGTGCTCCTCGCACTAGCGGAGGCACAGATACGCAGTATTTT; cdr3_aa: CSAPRTSGGTDTQYF
v_call: TRBV29-1; clone_size: few; d_call: TRBD1; j_call: TRBJ1-1; cdr3_nt: TGCAGCGTTGAAGATTGGCAGGGGGGCACTGAAGCTTTCTTT; cdr3_aa: CSVEDWQGGTEAFF
v_call: TRBV6-5; clone_size: NA; d_call: TRBD1; j_call: TRBJ1-2; cdr3_nt: TGTGCCAGCAGAAAAAGGACAGGGGGTGGCTACACCTTC; cdr3_aa: CASRKRTGGGYTF
v_call: TRBV7-9; clone_size: NA; d_call: NA; j_call: TRBJ2-7; cdr3_nt: TGTGCCAGCAGCCTCCGGGGGACAGACTCCTACGAGCAGTACTTC; cdr3_aa: CASSLRGTDSYEQYF
v_call: TRBV10-3; clone_size: NA; d_call: TRBD1; j_call: TRBJ1-5; cdr3_nt: TGTGCCATCAGGGGACAGGGGGATCAGCCCCAGCATTTT; cdr3_aa: CAIRGQGDQPQHF
v_call: TRBV20-1; clone_size: few; d_call: NA; j_call: TRBJ2-3; cdr3_nt: TGCAGTGCGTTGTGGAGCGGGAGCACAGATACGCAGTATTTT; cdr3_aa: CSALWSGSTDTQYF
v_call: TRBV3-1; clone_size: few; d_call: NA; j_call: TRBJ1-1; cdr3_nt: TGTGCCAGCAGCCAACTTTTATTGAACACTGAAGCTTTCTTT; cdr3_aa: CASSQLLLNTEAFF
v_call: TRBV9; clone_size: NA; d_call: TRBD2; j_call: TRBJ2-3; cdr3_nt: TGTGCCAGCAGCGAGTCGGGGGGAAACACAGATACGCAGTATTTT; cdr3_aa: CASSESGGNTDTQYF
v_call: TRBV29-1; clone_size: few; d_call: NA; j_call: TRBJ1-2; cdr3_nt: TGCAGCGCCGACGCGGGGCAGCCGGGGGGCTATGGCTACACCTTC; cdr3_aa: CSADAGQPGGYGYTF
v_call: TRBV7-9; clone_size: few; d_call: NA; j_call: TRBJ2-3; cdr3_nt: TGTGCCAGCAGCTCTCCCGGGACTTCGGCATTCACAGATACGCAGTATTTT; cdr3_aa: CASSSPGTSAFTDTQYF
v_call: TRBV7-3; clone_size: few; d_call: TRBD1; j_call: TRBJ2-3; cdr3_nt: TGTGCCAGCAGCCCCCGGACAGGGAATACAGATACGCAGTATTTT; cdr3_aa: CASSPRTGNTDTQYF
v_call: TRBV3-1; clone_size: few; d_call: TRBD2; j_call: TRBJ2-1; cdr3_nt: TGTGCCAGCAATCCGGGACTATACCGGTCCTACAATGAGCAGTTCTTC; cdr3_aa: CASNPGLYRSYNEQFF
v_call: TRBV19; clone_size: NA; d_call: TRBD1; j_call: TRBJ2-7; cdr3_nt: TGTGCCAGTAGTATCAGGACAGGCGCTCAGGAGCAGTACTTC; cdr3_aa: CASSIRTGAQEQYF